The clone carrying this TCR beta chain showed up just once. This entry belongs to a study of blood T cell repertoires in COVID-19. Study background: Acute and convalescent COVID-19 specimens originated in the United States, Italy and Spain. Sources were T cells, B-cell-depleted T cells, or PBMCs; the material itself was cDNA or gDNA.

Original data processing: Cell counts per sample came from amplifying reference gene primers. TCRdb's copy holds only in-frame clones and misses some; the assay was immunoSEQ multiplex PCR. V, J and clone size were drawn from that table, and D and trimming were deduced from the DNA. In the table there are some 290,000 clones, less than 85% of which are singletons. The CDR3 consists of 15 residues. CDR1 and CDR2 from the germline V gene are SGHRS and YFSETQ. V was cut by 4 bases and J by 0 bases, with 11 bases left in between. The sequenced sample consisted of peripheral blood. The genes are TRBV5-1 and TRBJ2-1, with D maybe TRBD2 (5 bases). The receptor's source is a man between 60 and 75 years old who had recovered from COVID-19. DNA of the CDR3: TGCGCCAGCAGCGGAGGACGATCCTCCTACAATGAGCAGTTCTTC. The encoded protein is CASSGGRSSYNEQFF.